The 15 T cell receptor beta chains below come from one sample, sequenced in a study of blood T cell repertoires in COVID-19. Sequencing was performed with immunoSEQ multiplex PCR; in TCRdb, only in-frame clones are kept and a portion is missing. This sample has about 150,000 clones; around 84% occur once, and the top ten carry more than 5.5%. The sequenced material came from peripheral blood. Source of these receptors: a woman aged 45-65 years in a cohort sampled during active or convalescent COVID-19.

The chain combines TRBV18 with TRBJ2-3; 11 nucleotides align to TRBD2. The CDR3 consists of 15 residues. V gave up 0 bases and J gave up 7 bases; unmatched junction bases: 3. Per the germline V gene, CDR1 is KGHSH and CDR2 is LQKENI. The CDR3 region has the DNA TGTGCCAGCTCACCACCAGCTAGCGGGGGGTATACGCAGTATTTT. Translated, it gives CASSPPASGGYTQYF.

This clone has a handful of counts. In DNA form, the CDR3 reads TGTGCCAGTACCGATGACAGGGAAAATTCACCCCTCCACTTT. It specifies CASTDDRENSPLHF. The V call is TRBV19, the J call TRBJ1-6; 7 bases line up with TRBD1. V dropped 7 bases and J dropped 7; count of bases not matched to a gene: 7. CDR3 length equals 14 residues. Germline lookup yields CDR1 LNHDA and CDR2 SQIVND (reference sequence).

In its sample, this clone was seen a few times. The chain is built from TRBV5-4 and TRBJ2-1; D possibly corresponds to TRBD2 (6 bases). V lost 4 bases to trimming and J lost 0 bases, with 11 bases between them. Per germline, CDR1 SGHNT and CDR2 YYREEE (reference sequence). This CDR3 has 15 residues. CDR3 amino acids: CASSRSGGSYNEQFF. The CDR3, as DNA: TGTGCCAGCAGCCGTAGCGGAGGCTCCTACAATGAGCAGTTCTTC.

V gene TRBV6-5 combines with J gene TRBJ2-3, with TRBD1 identical over 9 bases. Germline CDR1 and CDR2: MNHEY and SVGAGI. This CDR3 region has 15 residues. Unmatched junction bases numbered 9, after V lost 6 bases and J lost 5 bases. This CDR3 reads CASSRQGEMGDTQYF. The CDR3 bases are TGTGCCAGCAGCCGACAGGGGGAGATGGGAGATACGCAGTATTTT.

A single count supports this clone. The chain has TRBV5-6 and TRBJ1-4, with D hard to call. Trimming cost V 0 bases and J 1 base, with 19 bases left between them. Germline V gene sequence: CDR1 SGHDT, CDR2 YYEEEE. This CDR3 is built from 19 residues. This chain's CDR3 is CASSLAAASSVLTNEKLFF. The CDR3 DNA follows: TGTGCCAGCAGCTTGGCGGCAGCGTCGTCGGTCTTAACTAATGAAAAACTGTTTTTT.

The CDR3 DNA reads TGTGCCAGCAGCTTTGACAGGGGGCATGATCAGCCCCAGCATTTT. Its translation: CASSFDRGHDQPQHF. The chain joins TRBV5-8 to TRBJ1-5; 10 nucleotides match TRBD1. V was clipped by 2 bases and J by 5 bases; unmatched bases: 4. The CDR3 extends over 15 amino acids. Germline V CDR1 and CDR2: SGHTS, YDEGEE.

The V call is TRBV23-1, the J call TRBJ2-1; 10 bases are shared with TRBD1. TRBV23-1 is reported as an ORF; its role is uncertain. This CDR3 is 18 amino acids long. V lost 2 bases to trimming and J lost 2 bases; unmatched junction nucleotides: 9. CDR3 amino acids: CASSQNPPDRGAYNEQFF. The CDR3 nucleotides are TGCGCCAGCAGTCAAAACCCGCCGGACAGGGGGGCCTACAATGAGCAGTTCTTC.

The chain links TRBV6-2 or TRBV6-3 to TRBJ2-3, with 9 bases fitting TRBD2. V was pared by 5 bases and J by 6 bases, with 12 bases of the junction left unmatched. The CDR3 extends over 16 amino acids. Germline V lookup: CDR1 MNHEY, CDR2 SVGEGT. The CDR3 protein is CASSTEAGGIRDTQYF. For the CDR3, the DNA is TGTGCCAGCAGTACAGAAGCGGGGGGCATTCGTGATACGCAGTATTTT.

The chain carries TRBV4-3 and TRBJ2-1; 7 positions agree with TRBD2. The CDR3 runs 15 residues. V dropped 6 bases and J dropped 4; count of bases not matched to a gene: 9. From germline, CDR1 is LGHNA and CDR2 YSLEER. CDR3 protein: CASRKTGLLYNEQFF. CDR3 nucleotides: TGCGCCAGCAGGAAAACGGGACTACTGTACAATGAGCAGTTCTTC.

This clone was observed a single time. The gene calls are TRBV24-1 and TRBJ2-1; TRBD2 matches 9 bases. From germline, CDR1 is KGHDR and CDR2 SFDVKD. CDR3 size: 16 residues. V dropped 1 base and J dropped 5; count of bases not matched to a gene: 5. The CDR3 DNA follows: TGTGCCACCAGTGATTTTGGGGCGGGGGGGCACAATGAGCAGTTCTTC. Residues: CATSDFGAGGHNEQFF.

The CDR3 loop is CATDLGGGQGLYNEQFF. For the CDR3, the DNA is TGTGCTACCGATCTCGGTGGGGGACAGGGACTCTACAATGAGCAGTTCTTC. The chain couples TRBV12-5 to TRBJ2-1, with TRBD1 identical over 9 bases. This CDR3 has 17 amino acids. The ends lost 10 bases at V and 3 bases at J; junction bases unmatched: 16. Germline V gene lookup returns CDR1 LGHNT and CDR2 FRNRAP. The variable domain in full, completed from reference TRBV12-5 and TRBJ2-1, reads DARVTQTPRHKVTEMGQEVTMRCQPILGHNTVFWYRQTMMQGLELLAYFRNRAPLDDSGMPKDRFSAEMPDATLATLKIQPSEPRDSAVYFCATDLGGGQGLYNEQFFGPGTRLTVL.

V and J are TRBV4-1 and TRBJ1-5; 7 bases match TRBD1. CDR1 is MGHRA and CDR2 is YSYEKL in the germline V gene. V was clipped by 2 bases and J by 1 base; unmatched bases: 2. CDR3 length: 15 residues. The CDR3 loop is CASSQSTGSNQPQHF. The CDR3 nucleotides are TGCGCCAGCAGCCAATCGACAGGGAGCAATCAGCCCCAGCATTTT.

The rearrangement links TRBV9 to TRBJ1-4, with 7 bases aligning to TRBD1. The germline gives CDR1 SGDLS, CDR2 YYNGEE. The CDR3 is 17 amino acids. V was clipped by 0 bases and J by 4 bases; unmatched bases: 9. In DNA, the CDR3 is TGTGCCAGCAGCGTAGGCCTTACAGGGGCAGGTAATGAAAAACTGTTTTTT. It is translated as CASSVGLTGAGNEKLFF.

The genes are TRBV2 and TRBJ1-2, with TRBD1 as a possible D gene (6 bases). V was clipped by 7 bases and J by 2 bases, with 14 bases between them. CDR3 size: 14 residues. Germline CDR1 and CDR2: SNHLY and FYNNEI. This CDR3 reads CASTETGPNYGYTF. The CDR3 DNA sequence: TGTGCCAGCACCGAGACAGGACCAAACTATGGCTACACCTTC.

The genes are TRBV5-1 and TRBJ2-1, with D perhaps matching TRBD2 (6 bases). CDR3 length: 15 residues. Germline V CDR1 and CDR2: SGHRS, YFSETQ. Trimming cost V 5 bases and J 0 bases, with 12 bases left between them. The CDR3 loop is CASRDGGSSYNEQFF. The DNA of the CDR3 is TGCGCCAGCAGAGACGGGGGAAGCTCCTACAATGAGCAGTTCTTC.